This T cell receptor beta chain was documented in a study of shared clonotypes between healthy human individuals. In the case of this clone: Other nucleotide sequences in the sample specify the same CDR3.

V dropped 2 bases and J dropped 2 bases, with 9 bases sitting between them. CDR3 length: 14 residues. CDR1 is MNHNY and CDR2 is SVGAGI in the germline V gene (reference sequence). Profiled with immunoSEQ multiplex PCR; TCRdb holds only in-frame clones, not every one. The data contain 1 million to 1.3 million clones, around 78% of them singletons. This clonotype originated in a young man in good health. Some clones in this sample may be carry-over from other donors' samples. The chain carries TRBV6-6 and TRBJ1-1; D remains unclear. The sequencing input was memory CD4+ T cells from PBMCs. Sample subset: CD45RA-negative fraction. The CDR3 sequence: CASSYRQTNTEAFF. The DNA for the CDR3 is TGTGCCAGCAGTTACCGGCAAACCAACACTGAAGCTTTCTTT.